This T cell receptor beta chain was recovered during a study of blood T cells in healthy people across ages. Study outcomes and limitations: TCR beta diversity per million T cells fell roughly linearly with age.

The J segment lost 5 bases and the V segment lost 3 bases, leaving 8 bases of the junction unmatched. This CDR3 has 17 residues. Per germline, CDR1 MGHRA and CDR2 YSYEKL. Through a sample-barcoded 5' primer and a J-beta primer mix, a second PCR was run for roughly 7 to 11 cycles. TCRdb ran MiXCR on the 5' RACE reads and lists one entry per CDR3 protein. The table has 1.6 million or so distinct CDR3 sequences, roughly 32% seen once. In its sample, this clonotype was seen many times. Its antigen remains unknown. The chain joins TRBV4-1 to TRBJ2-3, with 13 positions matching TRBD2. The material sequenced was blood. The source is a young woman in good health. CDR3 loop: CASSHTGTSGAGDTQYF. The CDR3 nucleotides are TGCGCCAGCAGCCACACCGGGACTAGCGGGGCCGGAGATACGCAGTATTTT.